This entry is about one TCR beta chain. The sample comes from a study of Ad26.COV2.S vaccination and SARS-CoV-2 variants. Study details: Doses of Ad26.COV2.S were injected into muscle once or twice, 56 days apart.

The assay was immunoSEQ multiplex PCR, and TCRdb's table has in-frame clones only and misses some. The sample has 380,000 or so clones, around 82% seen once. After removal of 3 bases from V and 3 bases from J, the junction contained 8 bases not matched to a gene. The CDR3 length is 15 residues. In germline, CDR1 is SGHRS, CDR2 YFSETQ. Treatment indicated: over 15 received Ad26.COV2.S at low or high dose, single or two shots; about 5 received placebo; per-sample allocation not given. Specimens were obtained on day 63 following the first vaccine or placebo injection. The clonotype comes from a person between 18 and 60 years old who received the Ad26.COV2.S COVID-19 vaccine or a placebo. This rearrangement joins TRBV5-1 to TRBJ1-1; 7 nucleotides agree with TRBD1. This specimen consisted of peripheral blood, obtained in a trial of Ad26.COV2.S vaccine versus placebo. The CDR3 sequence is CASSSEPTGDTEAFF. The CDR3 DNA follows: TGCGCCAGCAGCTCGGAACCCACAGGGGACACTGAAGCTTTCTTT.